The T cell receptor beta chain described here comes from a study of shared clonotypes between healthy human individuals. Naive CD8 cells comprised CD45RO-negative, CCR7-positively selected cells, excluding terminally differentiated effector memory CD45RA+ cells. Comments on this clone: Its antigen is still unknown. The sample has other DNA sequences that encode this CDR3 too.

The assay was immunoSEQ multiplex PCR, and TCRdb's table has in-frame clones only and misses some. The sample records around 1.9 million clones, 85% to 95% being singletons. The CDR3 is 14 amino acids. Deletions cut 0 bases from V and 6 bases from J, with 11 bases between. Germline V gene sequence: CDR1 SGDLS, CDR2 YYNGEE. Notes on the study in general: Roughly 5% of naive CD4 clonotypes were common to a handful of donors.

The specimen sequenced was naive CD8+ T cells from PBMCs. The V call is TRBV9, the J call TRBJ2-3; D is unresolved. The TCR originated in a man aged 18 to 30 in good health. Some clones in this sample may be carry-over from other donors' samples. The CDR3 sequence is CASSVGGAGDTQYF. CDR3 DNA: TGTGCCAGCAGCGTAGGTGGCGCCGGGGATACGCAGTATTTT. The full variable domain, with the rest looked up from reference TRBV9 and TRBJ2-3, is DSGVTQTPKHLITATGQRVTLRCSPRSGDLSVYWYQQSLDQGLQFLIQYYNGEERAKGNILERFSAQQFPDLHSELNLSSLELGDSALYFCASSVGGAGDTQYFGPGTRLTVL.